This T cell receptor (beta chain) comes out of a study of cytomegalovirus exposure and HLA in healthy donors. Study overall: Of over 350 genotyped donors, around 86% grouped in the Caucasian-associated ancestry cluster.

Primers: 60 Vbeta forward and 13 Jbeta reverse. Clones were read by immunoSEQ multiplex PCR, and TCRdb kept only the in-frame ones, dropping some. The sample shows some 140,000 clones, about 80% of them seen only once. The origin of this receptor is a man aged 25-45 years in good health. Sequenced sample: PBMCs.

Written as DNA, the CDR3 is TGTGCCAGCAGCCTTAACAGGGGAGGAACTGAAGCTTTCTTT. Its translation is CASSLNRGGTEAFF. This rearrangement joins TRBV27 to TRBJ1-1, with 7 bases matching TRBD1. The germline V gene has CDR1 MNHEY and CDR2 SMNVEV (reference sequence). The ends lost 6 bases at V and 5 bases at J; junction bases unmatched: 9. This CDR3 is built from 14 residues.